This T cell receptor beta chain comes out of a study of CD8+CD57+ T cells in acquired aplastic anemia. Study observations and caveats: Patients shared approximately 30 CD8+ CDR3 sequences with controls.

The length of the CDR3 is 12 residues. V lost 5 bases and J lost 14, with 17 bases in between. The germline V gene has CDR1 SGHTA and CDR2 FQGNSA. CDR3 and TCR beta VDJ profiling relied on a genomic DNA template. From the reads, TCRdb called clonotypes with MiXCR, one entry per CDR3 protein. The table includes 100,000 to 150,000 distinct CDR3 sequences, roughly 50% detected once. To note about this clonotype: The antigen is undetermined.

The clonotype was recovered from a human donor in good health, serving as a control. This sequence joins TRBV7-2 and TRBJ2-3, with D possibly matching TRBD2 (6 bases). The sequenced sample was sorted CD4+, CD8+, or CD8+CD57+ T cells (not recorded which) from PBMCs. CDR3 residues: CASSQVGGAAYF. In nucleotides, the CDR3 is TGTGCCAGCAGCCAAGTTGGCGGGGCCGCGTATTTT.